Following are 22 T cell receptor beta chains from one sample sequenced in a study of Ad26.COV2.S vaccination and SARS-CoV-2 variants. Regarding treatment: some 20 received Ad26.COV2.S at low or high dose, single or two shots; 5 received placebo; per-sample allocation not given. Specimens were obtained on day 63 following the first vaccine or placebo injection. Assay used: immunoSEQ multiplex PCR; TCRdb lists only in-frame clones, some missing. The sample includes hundreds of thousands of clones, more than 70% seen only once; the top ten take roughly 1.5%. Sequencing was performed on peripheral blood, taken in a trial of Ad26.COV2.S vaccine versus placebo. These receptors all come from a person aged 18-65 years who received the Ad26.COV2.S COVID-19 vaccine or a placebo.

A single count supports this clone. The V gene is TRBV10-2, the J gene TRBJ2-7, with TRBD2 matching over 7 bases. The CDR3 covers 14 residues. V dropped 7 bases and J dropped 0; count of bases not matched to a gene: 6. Germline CDR1 and CDR2: WSHSY and SAAADI. The CDR3 DNA reads as TGCGCCAGCAAGGCTAGCGGAAGCTCCTACGAGCAGTACTTC. Protein: CASKASGSSYEQYF.

The chain has TRBV15 and TRBJ2-5; 7 nucleotides match TRBD2. CDR1 LNHNV and CDR2 YYDKDF come from the germline V gene (reference sequence). J was trimmed by 1 base and V by 5 bases; bases with no gene match: 4. This CDR3 has 14 residues. For the CDR3, the DNA is TGTGCCACCAGCGGGGGAGGGAGCCAAGAGACCCAGTACTTC. Residues: CATSGGGSQETQYF.

The rearrangement joins TRBV24-1 to TRBJ1-5; 9 nucleotides agree with TRBD1. The CDR3 totals 14 residues. CDR1 KGHDR and CDR2 SFDVKD come from the germline V gene. With 9 bases clipped from V and 5 bases from J, the junction kept 7 bases outside the gene matches. CDR3 protein: CATSGTGFYQPQHF. The CDR3, as DNA: TGTGCCACCTCCGGGACAGGGTTCTATCAGCCCCAGCATTTT.

The chain has TRBV27 and TRBJ1-6; TRBD1 agrees at 8 bases. The germline CDR1 and CDR2 sequences are MNHEY and SMNVEV (reference sequence). The length of the CDR3 is 17 residues. The trim removed 6 bases at V and 8 bases at J, leaving 15 bases unmatched. This CDR3 reads CASSERQGLGRDSPLHF. CDR3 nucleotide sequence: TGTGCCAGCAGCGAGAGACAGGGGTTAGGTCGGGATTCACCCCTCCACTTT.

The V gene is TRBV3-1 (or the pseudogene TRBV3-2), the J gene TRBJ1-2, with no clear D. Germline V CDR1 and CDR2: LGHDT, YNNKEL (reference sequence). V was shortened by 0 bases and J by 4 bases, with 6 bases between the two germline ends. The CDR3 has 13 amino acids. CDR3 amino acids: CASSQDRTYGYTF. The DNA for the CDR3 is TGTGCCAGCAGCCAAGACAGGACCTATGGCTACACCTTC.

The V gene is TRBV9, the J gene TRBJ2-1; D is unresolved. Germline CDR1 SGDLS, CDR2 YYNGEE. This CDR3 has 15 residues. V was pared by 4 bases and J by 0 bases, with 11 bases between. DNA for the CDR3: TGTGCCAGCAGCCCCACGCGTAGCTCCTACAATGAGCAGTTCTTC. It codes for CASSPTRSSYNEQFF.

Points on this clone: Other DNA sequences in this sample translate to the same CDR3. This chain joins TRBV18 and TRBJ2-2, with 8 bases aligning to TRBD2. The CDR3 has 15 amino acids. Germline V gene lookup returns CDR1 KGHSH and CDR2 LQKENI. With V trimmed by 3 bases and J by 2 bases, 2 bases remained unmatched. DNA for the CDR3: TGTGCCAGCTCACCCCTAGCGGGCAACACCGGGGAGCTGTTTTTT. Protein product: CASSPLAGNTGELFF.

This sequence joins TRBV19 and TRBJ2-1, with 7 nucleotides matching TRBD1. This CDR3 spans 15 amino acids. After removal of 7 bases from V and 3 bases from J, the junction contained 9 bases not matched to a gene. Germline CDR1 reads LNHDA; CDR2 reads SQIVND (reference sequence). The CDR3 loop is CASMMTGINYNEQFF. The DNA for the CDR3 is TGTGCCAGTATGATGACAGGGATAAACTACAATGAGCAGTTCTTC. The full variable domain, completed using reference TRBV19 and TRBJ2-1, is DGGITQSPKYLFRKEGQNVTLSCEQNLNHDAMYWYRQDPGQGLRLIYYSQIVNDFQKGDIAEGYSVSREKKESFPLTVTSAQKNPTAFYLCASMMTGINYNEQFFGPGTRLTVL.

The chain couples TRBV14 to TRBJ1-3, with 7 bases fitting TRBD1. The CDR3 is 14 residues long. Germline V gene sequence: CDR1 SGHDN, CDR2 FVKESK. The V and J ends lost 3 bases and 4 bases, in that order; junction bases with no gene match: 3. The CDR3 protein is CASSHQGVGNTIYF. CDR3 in DNA: TGTGCCAGCAGCCATCAGGGGGTAGGAAACACCATATATTTT.

This chain links TRBV19 with TRBJ1-5; D is possibly TRBD1 (5 bases). Germline CDR1 and CDR2: LNHDA and SQIVND (reference sequence). V was pared by 6 bases and J by 4 bases, with 13 bases between. This CDR3 region has 14 residues. The CDR3 DNA follows: TGTGCCAGTAGCCTACAGCGGGGGAATCAGCCCCAGCATTTT. Its translation is CASSLQRGNQPQHF.

The chain links TRBV5-1 to TRBJ1-2, with 12 bases that match TRBD1. CDR1 and CDR2 from the germline V gene are SGHRS and YFSETQ. V shed 4 bases, J shed 1 base, and the junction held 5 bases outside the gene matches. The CDR3 is 16 amino acids. The CDR3 sequence is CASSPGQGALNYGYTF. CDR3 bases: TGCGCCAGCAGCCCGGGACAGGGGGCCCTTAACTATGGCTACACCTTC.

The chain has TRBV27 and TRBJ2-2; TRBD1 matches at 9 bases. V lost 0 bases to trimming and J lost 0 bases; unmatched junction nucleotides: 5. Germline CDR1 MNHEY, CDR2 SMNVEV (reference sequence). The CDR3 length is 18 residues. The CDR3 reads CASSLSRGQGTNTGELFF. The CDR3 DNA reads TGTGCCAGCAGTTTATCGAGAGGACAGGGGACGAACACCGGGGAGCTGTTTTTT.

The chain couples TRBV7-6 to TRBJ2-4, with 7 positions matching TRBD2. The CDR3 sequence is 16 residues long. J gave up 5 bases and V 0 bases, and 7 bases lay outside the gene matches. Germline V gene lookup returns CDR1 SGHVS and CDR2 FNYEAQ. The CDR3 loop reads CASSLAGGLNQNIQYF. Written as DNA, the CDR3 is TGTGCCAGCAGCTTAGCGGGAGGGCTGAACCAAAACATTCAGTACTTC.

The V gene is TRBV20-1, the J gene TRBJ2-6; D is undetermined. Looked up from germline, CDR1 is DFQATT and CDR2 is SNEGSKA (reference sequence). This CDR3 comprises 14 residues. Trimming removed 3 bases from V and 0 bases from J, with 6 bases in between. The CDR3 DNA sequence: TGCAGTGCTAGTGGGGTCTCTGGGGCCAACGTCCTGACTTTC. This sequence encodes CSASGVSGANVLTF.

The chain uses TRBV9 and TRBJ2-1; 16 bases are shared with TRBD2. Germline assignment: CDR1 SGDLS and CDR2 YYNGEE. There are 17 residues in the CDR3. The V segment lost 2 bases and the J segment 2 bases; nucleotides outside the gene matches: 1. For the CDR3, the DNA is TGTGCCAGCAGCGTTGGGACTAGCGGGAGGGCCTACAATGAGCAGTTCTTC. This gives the protein CASSVGTSGRAYNEQFF. Using reference TRBV9 and TRBJ2-1 for the parts outside the CDR3, the full variable domain is DSGVTQTPKHLITATGQRVTLRCSPRSGDLSVYWYQQSLDQGLQFLIQYYNGEERAKGNILERFSAQQFPDLHSELNLSSLELGDSALYFCASSVGTSGRAYNEQFFGPGTRLTVL.

This clone was detected once. The chain has TRBV7-8 and TRBJ2-1; TRBD2 might be the D (7 bases). CDR1 and CDR2 from the germline V gene are SGHVS and FQNEAQ. V was trimmed by 4 bases and J by 10 bases, leaving 23 bases between them. The CDR3 has 16 residues. DNA of the CDR3: TGTGCCAGCAGCTCCCTCCGGGGGGCGGGAGCAAGGGAGCAGTTCTTC. Its translation is CASSSLRGAGAREQFF.

The rearrangement uses TRBV15 and TRBJ2-2, with 7 bases lining up with TRBD2. J was trimmed by 3 bases and V by 9 bases; bases with no gene match: 7. Germline CDR1 reads LNHNV; CDR2 reads YYDKDF (reference sequence). The CDR3 totals 14 residues. CDR3 sequence reads: CATGGGMHTGELFF. CDR3 DNA: TGTGCCACGGGGGGAGGGATGCACACCGGGGAGCTGTTTTTT.

The chain combines TRBV4-2 with TRBJ1-3; D is undetermined. The CDR3 loop spans 16 amino acids. Trimming removed 4 bases at V and 4 bases at J, with 17 bases between. CDR1 LGHNA and CDR2 YNFKEQ come from the germline V gene. The CDR3 reads CASSPRGGTGGNTIYF. As DNA, the CDR3 is TGTGCCAGCAGCCCCCGTGGCGGAACGGGAGGAAACACCATATATTTT.

This chain uses TRBV18 with TRBJ1-1, with unresolved D. Germline loops: CDR1 KGHSH, CDR2 LQKENI. V dropped 4 bases and J dropped 0 bases, with 15 bases sitting between them. This CDR3 contains 16 residues. CDR3 DNA: TGTGCCAGCTCACGCCAGCTTCATCCCATGAACACTGAAGCTTTCTTT. Protein product: CASSRQLHPMNTEAFF.

The rearrangement uses TRBV10-2 and TRBJ2-2; TRBD1 aligns across 8 bases. The V gene end was trimmed by 5 bases and the J gene end by 4 bases; junction bases not matched to a gene: 6. This CDR3 has 15 amino acids. Looked up from germline, CDR1 is WSHSY and CDR2 is SAAADI. The CDR3 reads CASSTTGGSTGELFF. The CDR3 DNA sequence: TGCGCCAGCAGTACAACAGGGGGATCCACCGGGGAGCTGTTTTTT.

The genes are TRBV1 and TRBJ1-2. TRBV1 is a pseudogene segment. The CDR3 has 13 residues. The CDR3 bases are TGCACGCGTAGGGTTACCGTAGACTATGGCTACACCTTC. Translating gives CTRRVTVDYGYTF.

The chain recombines TRBV27 with TRBJ2-5, with D perhaps matching TRBD1 or TRBD2 (5 bases each). CDR1 is MNHEY, CDR2 SMNVEV, per germline (reference sequence). The CDR3 is 17 amino acids. V lost 2 bases to trimming and J lost 7 bases, with 23 bases between them. CDR3 sequence reads: CASSLRGQGVIYGTQYF. The CDR3 DNA sequence: TGTGCCAGCAGTTTAAGAGGGCAGGGAGTGATATACGGGACCCAGTACTTC.